This is a list of T cell receptor beta chains from one sample in a study of vaccination effects on CD4 cells after COVID-19. These receptors are not linked to any known antigen. The assay was immunoSEQ multiplex PCR, and TCRdb's table has in-frame clones only and misses some. The sample contains some 30,000 clones, 65% to 90% of which appear only once. Specimen: CD4+ T cells from PBMCs cultured with SARS-CoV-2 spike peptides, collected after COVID-19 vaccination. Receptor source: a human donor who received a COVID-19 vaccine. Some clones in this sample may be carry-over from other donors' samples. Each CDR3 is given with its conserved first and last residue.

v_call	j_call	cdr3_aa
TRBV7-2	TRBJ2-1	CASSLGGSYNEQFF
TRBV5-4	TRBJ2-2	CASSLGAVTGELFF
TRBV27	TRBJ2-5	CASSLYYPMYQETQYF
TRBV5-8	TRBJ2-5	CASSLTRRGETQYF
TRBV24-1	TRBJ2-3	CATSEAGGPADTQYF
TRBV4-1	TRBJ2-3	CASSQESPTDTQYF
TRBV6-4	TRBJ2-3	CASSAGTGVTDTQYF
TRBV7-2	TRBJ2-5	CASSLAAVTSGTQATQYF
TRBV24-1	TRBJ1-2	CATSDRGINYGYTF
TRBV19	TRBJ1-6	CASSTRTDNSPLHF
TRBV3-1/TRBV3-2	TRBJ2-5	CASSQASGGRETQYF
TRBV9	TRBJ2-3	CASKMMDGLSGPSTDTQYF
TRBV6-1	TRBJ1-5	CASSETGWGNQPQHF
TRBV7-3	TRBJ2-3	CASSLGPGTQYF
TRBV20-1	TRBJ2-3	CSASWRGPYTDTQYF
TRBV20-1	TRBJ1-3	CSARTRNTIYF
TRBV2	TRBJ1-5	CASSREYRGPDSNQPQHF
TRBV18	TRBJ2-1	CASSPSDEQFF
TRBV6-5	TRBJ1-1	CASSSPTEVTEAFF
TRBV2	TRBJ1-1	CASSPSTLWAEAFF
TRBV3-1/TRBV3-2	TRBJ1-5	CASSQGTGRNQPQHF
TRBV10-2	TRBJ2-2	CASRTDINTGELFF
TRBV24-1	TRBJ2-2	CATSDTGRYWELFF
TRBV9	TRBJ1-2	CASSAENRGSHYGYTF
TRBV6-5	TRBJ1-5	CASSPTGNQPQHF